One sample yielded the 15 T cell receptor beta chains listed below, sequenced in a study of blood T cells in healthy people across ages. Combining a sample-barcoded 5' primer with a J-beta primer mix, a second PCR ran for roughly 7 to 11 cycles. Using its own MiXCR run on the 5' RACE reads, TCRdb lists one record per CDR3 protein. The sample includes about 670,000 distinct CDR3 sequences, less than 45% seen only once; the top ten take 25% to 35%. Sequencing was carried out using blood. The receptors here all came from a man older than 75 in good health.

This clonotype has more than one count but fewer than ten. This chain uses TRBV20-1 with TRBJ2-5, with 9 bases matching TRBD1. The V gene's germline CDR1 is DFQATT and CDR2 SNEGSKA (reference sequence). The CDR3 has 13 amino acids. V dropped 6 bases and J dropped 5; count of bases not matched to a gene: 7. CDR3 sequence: CSARTGVVETQYF. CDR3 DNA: TGCAGTGCACGGACAGGGGTGGTGGAGACCCAGTACTTC.

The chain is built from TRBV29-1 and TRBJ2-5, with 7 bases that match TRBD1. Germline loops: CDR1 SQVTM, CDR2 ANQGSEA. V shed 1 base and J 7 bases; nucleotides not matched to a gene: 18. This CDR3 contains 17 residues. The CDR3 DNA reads TGCAGCGTTGAAGTCCTTCCTTGGGACAGACCGGCGGGGACCCAGTACTTC. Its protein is CSVEVLPWDRPAGTQYF. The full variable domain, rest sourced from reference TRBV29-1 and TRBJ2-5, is SAVISQKPSRDICQRGTSLTIQCQVDSQVTMMFWYRQQPGQSLTLIATANQGSEATYESGFVIDKFPISRPNLTFSTLTVSNMSPEDSSIYLCSVEVLPWDRPAGTQYFGPGTRLLVL.

The CDR3 DNA is TGTGCCAGCAGCGAGGACAACTACAATGAGCAGTACTTC. As protein: CASSEDNYNEQYF. The chain links TRBV7-3 to TRBJ2-1; weak D call: TRBD1 (5 bases). The DNA end favors TRBJ2-7, so the J call may be wrong. CDR3 length: 13 amino acids. Germline V lookup: CDR1 SGHTA, CDR2 FQGTGA.

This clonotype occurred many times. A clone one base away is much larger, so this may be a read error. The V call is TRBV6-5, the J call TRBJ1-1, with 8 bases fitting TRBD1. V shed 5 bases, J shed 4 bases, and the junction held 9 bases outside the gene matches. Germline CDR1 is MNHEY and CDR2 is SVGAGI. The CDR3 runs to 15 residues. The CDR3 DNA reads TGTGCCAGCAGTCTCGCTCAGGGGGCGGGCACTGAAGCTTTCTTT. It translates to CASSLAQGAGTEAFF.

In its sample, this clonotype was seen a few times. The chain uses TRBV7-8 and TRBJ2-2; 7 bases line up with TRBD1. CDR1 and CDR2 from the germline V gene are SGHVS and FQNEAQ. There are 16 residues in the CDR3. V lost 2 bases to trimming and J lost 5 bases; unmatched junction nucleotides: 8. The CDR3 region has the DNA TGTGCCAGCAGCTTACTAGAAGGGGGCCGAACCGGGGAGCTGTTTTTT. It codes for CASSLLEGGRTGELFF.

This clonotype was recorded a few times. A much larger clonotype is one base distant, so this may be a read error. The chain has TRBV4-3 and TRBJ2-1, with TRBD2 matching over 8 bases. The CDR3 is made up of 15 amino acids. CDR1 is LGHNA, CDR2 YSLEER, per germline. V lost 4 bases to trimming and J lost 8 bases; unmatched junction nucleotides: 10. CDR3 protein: CASSRGRAGADEQFF. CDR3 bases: TGCGCCAGCAGCCGCGGACGAGCGGGGGCGGATGAGCAGTTCTTC.

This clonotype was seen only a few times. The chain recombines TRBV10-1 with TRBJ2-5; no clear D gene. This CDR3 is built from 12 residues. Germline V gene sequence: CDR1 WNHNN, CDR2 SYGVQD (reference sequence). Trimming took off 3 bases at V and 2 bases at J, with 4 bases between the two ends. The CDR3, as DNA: TGCGCCAGCAGTGATACACAAGAGACCCAGTACTTC. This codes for CASSDTQETQYF.

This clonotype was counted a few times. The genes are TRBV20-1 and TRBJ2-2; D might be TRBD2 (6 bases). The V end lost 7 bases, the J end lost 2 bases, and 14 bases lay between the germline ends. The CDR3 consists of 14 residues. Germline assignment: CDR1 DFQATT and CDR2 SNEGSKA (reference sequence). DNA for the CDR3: TGCAGTGTTCCACGGAGGGCAAACACCGGGGAGCTGTTTTTT. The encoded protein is CSVPRRANTGELFF.

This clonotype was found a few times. CDR3 amino acids: CSAQREGSYEQYF. The CDR3 nucleotides are TGCAGTGCTCAGCGGGAGGGCTCCTACGAGCAGTACTTC. V is TRBV20-1 and J is TRBJ2-7, with TRBD2 identical over 10 bases. The CDR3 has 13 residues. Germline CDR1 DFQATT, CDR2 SNEGSKA (reference sequence). J lost 0 bases, V lost 5 bases, and 1 base had no gene match.

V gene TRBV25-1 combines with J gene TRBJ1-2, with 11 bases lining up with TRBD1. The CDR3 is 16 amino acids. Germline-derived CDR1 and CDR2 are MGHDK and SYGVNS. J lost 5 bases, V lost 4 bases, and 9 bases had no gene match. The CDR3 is CASSAPGQGARYGYTF. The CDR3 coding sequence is TGTGCCAGCAGTGCCCCCGGACAGGGGGCGAGGTATGGCTACACCTTC.

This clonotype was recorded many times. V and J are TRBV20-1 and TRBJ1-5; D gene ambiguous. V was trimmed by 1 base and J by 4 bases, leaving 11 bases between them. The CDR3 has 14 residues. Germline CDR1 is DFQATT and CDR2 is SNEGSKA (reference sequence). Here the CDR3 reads CSARADTWNQPQHF. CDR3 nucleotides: TGCAGTGCTAGAGCCGATACATGGAATCAGCCCCAGCATTTT.

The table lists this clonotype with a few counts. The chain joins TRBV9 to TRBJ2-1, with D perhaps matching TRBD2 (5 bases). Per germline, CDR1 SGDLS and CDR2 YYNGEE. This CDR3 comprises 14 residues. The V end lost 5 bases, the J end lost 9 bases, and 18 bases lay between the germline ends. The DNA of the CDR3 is TGTGCCAGCAGTACCTGGGGAGCTCGGGGTGAGCAGTTCTTC. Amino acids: CASSTWGARGEQFF.

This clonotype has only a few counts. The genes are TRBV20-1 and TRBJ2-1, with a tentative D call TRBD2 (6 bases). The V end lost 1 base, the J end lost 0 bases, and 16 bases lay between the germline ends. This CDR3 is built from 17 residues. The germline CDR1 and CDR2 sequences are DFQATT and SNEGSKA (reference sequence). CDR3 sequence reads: CSARGASGLSSYNEQFF. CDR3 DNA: TGCAGTGCTAGAGGGGCTTCGGGACTCAGCTCCTACAATGAGCAGTTCTTC.

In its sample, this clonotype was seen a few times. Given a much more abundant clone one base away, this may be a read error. The CDR3 sequence is CSGVGGNIQYF. Here the CDR3 DNA reads TGCAGCGGGGTCGGGGGGAACATTCAGTACTTC. This sequence joins TRBV29-1 and TRBJ2-4; 7 bases match TRBD2. The J segment lost 7 bases and the V segment lost 7 bases, leaving 4 bases of the junction unmatched. The germline V gene encodes CDR1 SQVTM and CDR2 ANQGSEA. This CDR3 comprises 11 residues.

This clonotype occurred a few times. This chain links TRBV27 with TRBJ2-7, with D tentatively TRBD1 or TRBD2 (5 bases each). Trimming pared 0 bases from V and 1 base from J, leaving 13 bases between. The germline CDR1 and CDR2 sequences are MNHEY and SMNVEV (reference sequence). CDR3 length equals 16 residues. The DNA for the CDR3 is TGTGCCAGCAGTTTATCCACCGGGACGGTTTCCTACGAGCAGTACTTC. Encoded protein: CASSLSTGTVSYEQYF.